The 27 T cell receptor delta chains in this list originate from one sample, sequenced in a study of γδ T cells in repeated Plasmodium falciparum infection. Vgamma9/Vdelta2+ and Vdelta2-negative gammadelta T cells were flow-sorted from PBMC for bulk sequencing. TCRdb re-called clones from the multiplex PCR reads using CATT. In the table there are 90,000 to 95,000 delta-chain clones, more than 0.85% of which are singletons. Sequencing was carried out using gamma-delta T cells from blood. The receptors originated from a pool of human donors (malaria-infected and uninfected, not separated).

Points on this clone: A far larger clone is a single base away, which makes a read error likely. Different DNA sequences within this sample yield the same CDR3. The chain combines TRDV2 with TRDJ2; TRDD3 matches at 12 bases. No J gene was available from TCRdb, and it was assigned here by a germline match of the DNA. The germline V gene has CDR1 GEAIGNYY and CDR2 EKD. CDR3 size: 16 residues. DNA for the CDR3: TGTGCCTGTGACGTACTGGGGGATACTTTAACAGCACAACTCTTCTTT. Protein sequence: CACDVLGDTLTAQLFF.

This clone came up a few times. TCRdb lists the protein of a much larger clone for this DNA, which differs at residue 4, so this is likely a read error; the protein given here is translated from the DNA itself. V and J are TRDV2 and TRDJ1; 10 bases are a match to TRDD3. In the absence of a J gene in TCRdb, the DNA was matched to germline to assign it here. The CDR3 loop spans 20 amino acids. Germline assignment: CDR1 GEAIGNYY and CDR2 EKD. CDR3 nucleotide sequence: TGTGCCTGTGGCACCGTCCCTACTGGGGGATTGGGGGGGTACACCGATAAACTCATCTTT. The encoded protein is CACGTVPTGGLGGYTDKLIF.

Worth noting for this clone: Since a far larger clone is one base different, this is likely a read error. The sample has other DNA sequences that encode this CDR3 too. The gene calls are TRDV1 and TRDJ1; 10 bases are a match to TRDD3. The trim removed 4 bases at V and 5 bases at J, leaving 25 bases unmatched. CDR1 and CDR2 from the germline V gene are TSWWSYY and QGS. This CDR3 contains 21 residues. This CDR3 reads CALGGASSSLLGDFSEDKLIF. The CDR3 coding sequence is TGTGCTCTTGGGGGCGCCTCTTCTTCCCTACTGGGGGATTTTTCTGAGGATAAACTCATCTTT.

This clone showed up just a few times. The protein in TCRdb stems from a much larger clone and differs at residue 14 from this DNA's translation, likely a read error; here the protein is translated from the DNA. V and J are TRDV1 and TRDJ1, with TRDD2 matching over 7 bases. The J gene was not available in TCRdb and was assigned here by matching the DNA to germline segments. V lost 4 bases and J lost 3; bases outside the gene matches: 23. Germline loops: CDR1 TSWWSYY, CDR2 QGS. The CDR3 runs 20 residues. The CDR3 spells CALGGSFLGFFRGVPDKLIF. The CDR3 nucleotides read TGTGCTCTTGGGGGATCCTTCCTCGGATTCTTCCGGGGGGTACCCGATAAACTCATCTTT.

This clone has a handful of counts. The protein that TCRdb holds for this DNA derives from a much larger clone and differs from the translated DNA at residue 8, which likely indicates a read error; the protein shown here is translated from the DNA. This chain connects TRDV3 to TRDJ1; possibly TRDD3 for D (5 bases). The J gene comes from matching the DNA to germline here; TCRdb lacks it. The CDR3 is made up of 19 amino acids. CDR1 and CDR2 (germline): TVYSNPD, GDNSRS (reference sequence). V was trimmed by 5 bases and J by 1 base, leaving 32 bases between them. CDR3 sequence (DNA): TGTGCCATACGTGCTCATTCTGGATTGTGCGAAAGTGCCACCGATAAACTCATCTTT. Translated, it gives CAIRAHSGLCESATDKLIF. Using reference TRDV3 and TRDJ1 for the parts outside the CDR3, the full variable domain is CDKVTQSSPDQTVASGSEVVLLCTYDTVYSNPDLFWYRIRPDYSFQFVFYGDNSRSEGADFTQGRFSVKHILTQKAFHLVISPVRTEDSATYYCAIRAHSGLCESATDKLIFGKGTRVTVEP.

In regard to this clone: The protein TCRdb gives is from a much larger clone and does not agree with this DNA's translation at residue 7, likely a read error; the protein shown here comes from the DNA. This rearrangement joins TRDV1 to TRDJ1; 8 nucleotides agree with TRDD3. This CDR3 has 15 residues. CDR1 is TSWWSYY and CDR2 is QGS in the germline V gene. Trimming took 3 bases from V and 3 from J; bases not matched to a gene: 6. CDR3 sequence (DNA): TGTGCTCTTGGGGAGAGGCGGGGGATATCCGATAAACTCATCTTT. Its translation is CALGERRGISDKLIF.

This clone was counted between two and nine times. A far bigger clonotype differs at one base, so this is likely a read error. The same CDR3 also results from other DNA sequences found in this sample. The chain carries TRDV1 and TRDJ1; 12 nucleotides match TRDD3. The CDR3 spans 25 residues. Germline-derived CDR1 and CDR2 are TSWWSYY and QGS. J gave up 2 bases and V 3 bases, and 31 bases lay outside the gene matches. The CDR3 loop is CALGDRTFLSNLLGDTAPRTDKLIF. The CDR3, as DNA: TGTGCTCTTGGGGACCGAACCTTCCTCTCGAACCTACTGGGGGATACCGCTCCGAGGACCGATAAACTCATCTTT.

In its sample, this clone was seen many times. The TCRdb record carries a much larger clone's protein, which differs from this DNA's translation at residue 11; a read error is the likely cause, and the protein listed here is the DNA translation. The J gene is TRDJ1, the V gene TRDV1; TRDD3 might be the D (6 bases). No J gene was available from TCRdb, and it was assigned here by a germline match of the DNA. The CDR3 runs to 15 residues. Germline CDR1 TSWWSYY, CDR2 QGS. The CDR3 DNA is TGTGCTCTCGGGCCGCTGGGGTTGTACACCAATAAACTCATCTTT. It codes for CALGPLGLYTNKLIF.

Only a few counts were recorded for this clone. TCRdb's entry gives the protein of a much larger clone, which mismatches this DNA's translation at residue 11, likely from a read error; the protein reported here is translated from the DNA. The chain recombines TRDV1 with TRDJ1; the D gene is possibly TRDD3 (5 bases). The J gene was not available in TCRdb and was assigned here by matching the DNA to germline segments. CDR3 length equals 18 residues. Deletions cut 2 bases from V and 0 bases from J, with 19 bases between. Germline loops: CDR1 TSWWSYY, CDR2 QGS. The DNA for the CDR3 is TGTGCTCTTGGGGAATGCTTCTGGGAGCGAGGCTACACCGATAAACTCATCTTT. Encoded protein: CALGECFWERGYTDKLIF.

In the case of this clone: TCRdb pairs this DNA with a much larger clone's protein that differs at residue 6, likely a read error; the protein shown was translated from the DNA. CDR3: CACDTATVIDRGGHPDKLIF. The CDR3 coding sequence is TGTGCCTGTGACACCGCAACAGTTATTGACCGAGGCGGTCACCCCGATAAACTCATCTTT. The chain couples TRDV2 to TRDJ1; no definite D call. In the absence of a J gene in TCRdb, the DNA was matched to germline to assign it here. The CDR3 loop spans 20 amino acids. CDR1 GEAIGNYY and CDR2 EKD come from the germline V gene. Trimming removed 0 bases at V and 3 bases at J, with 28 bases between.

In its sample, this clone was seen a few times. The protein TCRdb gives is from a much larger clone and does not agree with this DNA's translation at residue 5, likely a read error; the protein shown here comes from the DNA. The V call is TRDV1, the J call TRDJ1; TRDD3 matches at 8 bases. CDR1 is TSWWSYY, CDR2 QGS, per germline. V lost 5 bases to trimming and J lost 0 bases; unmatched junction nucleotides: 29. This CDR3 is built from 23 residues. CDR3 region: CALGKRRGTSGIRETTYTDKLIF. The CDR3 nucleotides are TGTGCTCTTGGGAAACGGAGGGGTACGAGTGGGATACGCGAAACTACGTACACCGATAAACTCATCTTT.

This clone has only a few counts. TCRdb's listed protein matches a much larger clone and diverges from this DNA's translation at residue 9, likely through a read error; the protein shown comes from the DNA. The DNA for the CDR3 is TGTGCCTGTGACACAGAGAAACCGAGGGATACGATCTCCTGGGACACCCGACAGATGTTTTTC. Amino acids: CACDTEKPRDTISWDTRQMFF. The chain joins TRDV2 to TRDJ3; 8 bases align to TRDD3. Germline matching of the DNA provided the J gene here, since TCRdb leaves it blank. The CDR3 totals 21 residues. Germline lookup yields CDR1 GEAIGNYY and CDR2 EKD. V gave up 1 base and J gave up 0 bases; unmatched junction bases: 13.

This clone was detected many times. The TCRdb protein comes from a much larger clone and disagrees with this DNA's translation at residue 7, likely due to a read error; the protein given here is derived from the DNA. CDR3 coding DNA: TGTGCCTGTGACACCGTCAGTACTGGGGGATCCCTCCCCGATAAACTCATCTTT. This translates into CACDTVSTGGSLPDKLIF. The genes are TRDV2 and TRDJ1, with TRDD3 identical over 10 bases. The J gene, absent from TCRdb, was called here by matching the DNA to germline. Germline lookup yields CDR1 GEAIGNYY and CDR2 EKD. V trimming: 0 bases; J trimming: 3 bases; junction bases outside the gene matches: 12. The CDR3 totals 18 residues.

Remarks on this clone: The amino acid sequence in TCRdb belongs to a much larger clone and departs from this DNA's translation at residue 18, likely a sequencing read error; the sequence shown is translated from the DNA. V is TRDV1 and J is TRDJ1; 9 nucleotides align to TRDD3. TCRdb lists no J gene, so it was determined here by aligning the DNA to germline. J gave up 1 base and V 0 bases, and 39 bases lay outside the gene matches. The CDR3 runs to 28 residues. Germline loops: CDR1 TSWWSYY, CDR2 QGS. The CDR3 nucleotides are TGTGCTCTTGGGGAACTAGTCTCAAATGGCCTCGCCTCGAACACTGGGGGACACCCCCTTTGGACCACCGATAAACTCATCTTT. It codes for CALGELVSNGLASNTGGHPLWTTDKLIF.

This clone was recorded a few times. The TCRdb record carries a much larger clone's protein, which differs from this DNA's translation at residue 16; a read error is the likely cause, and the protein listed here is the DNA translation. V usage is TRDV1 and J usage is TRDJ1; D is possibly TRDD2 or TRDD3 (5 bases each). Germline V CDR1 and CDR2: TSWWSYY, QGS. CDR3 length: 18 amino acids. The CDR3 protein is CALGDSYSPTGYTDKFIF. For the CDR3, the DNA is TGTGCTCTTGGGGACTCCTATTCCCCCACTGGCTACACCGATAAATTCATCTTT.

As regards this clone: This sequence is one base from a far larger clone and is likely a read error. At the DNA level, this CDR3 is encoded by other sequences in the same sample as well. V usage is TRDV2 and J usage is TRDJ1; 8 bases agree with TRDD3. The J gene was not available in TCRdb and was assigned here by matching the DNA to germline segments. Germline-derived CDR1 and CDR2 are GEAIGNYY and EKD. V dropped 1 base and J dropped 0; count of bases not matched to a gene: 6. The CDR3 has 16 amino acids. For the CDR3, the DNA is TGTGCCTGTGACACACTGGGGGCTCAGTACACCGATAAACTCATCTTT. It is translated as CACDTLGAQYTDKLIF.

This clone was recorded a few times. The protein TCRdb lists belongs to a much larger clone and differs from this DNA's translation at residue 8, which points to a read error; the protein shown is made from the DNA. The chain has TRDV1 and TRDJ1; 13 bases line up with TRDD3. The J gene is not listed in TCRdb, so it was assigned here from a DNA match to germline. V gave up 1 base and J gave up 0 bases; unmatched junction bases: 26. Looked up from germline, CDR1 is TSWWSYY and CDR2 is QGS. CDR3 length: 25 amino acids. Here the CDR3 DNA reads TGTGCTCTTGGGGAACGAAGCCTCCTACATGGTACTGGGGGATACGCCGGGCTGTACACCGATAAACTCATCTTT. This translates into CALGERSLLHGTGGYAGLYTDKLIF.

This clone was detected only a few times. With only one base between it and a far larger clone, this is likely a read error. This sample also contains other DNA sequences that code for the same CDR3. V and J are TRDV1 and TRDJ1, with D possibly TRDD3 on 5 matching bases. No J gene was available from TCRdb, and it was assigned here by a germline match of the DNA. Germline loops: CDR1 TSWWSYY, CDR2 QGS. CDR3 length: 19 residues. Trimming took 5 bases from V and 2 from J, leaving 27 bases between them. The CDR3, as DNA: TGTGCTCTTGGGTTCCGTAAGGGTCCCTGGGACATTAAGACCGATAAACTCATCTTT. It is translated as CALGFRKGPWDIKTDKLIF.

This clone was recorded a few times. This likely reflects a read error, since a far larger clone is one base away. At the DNA level, this CDR3 is encoded by other sequences in the same sample as well. The chain is built from TRDV1 and TRDJ1; D not certain. In the absence of a J gene in TCRdb, the DNA was matched to germline to assign it here. The CDR3 consists of 18 residues. CDR1 TSWWSYY and CDR2 QGS come from the germline V gene. Trimming stripped 9 bases from V and 1 base from J, with 27 bases between. The CDR3 nucleotides read TGTGCTCTCGCGGCCTCATTATTCCCAGGTGGCTGCACCGATAAACTCATCTTT. Amino acid sequence: CALAASLFPGGCTDKLIF.

At least ten counts were recorded for this clone. TCRdb shows a much larger clone's protein in place of this DNA's translation, and the two differ at residue 8, likely through a read error; the protein shown is translated from the DNA. The genes are TRDV2 and TRDJ1; D is unclear. Germline matching of the DNA provided the J gene here, since TCRdb leaves it blank. The CDR3 extends over 13 amino acids. V was clipped by 2 bases and J by 3 bases, with 9 bases between them. Germline loops: CDR1 GEAIGNYY, CDR2 EKD. In DNA, the CDR3 is TGTGCCTGTGACAGTGTAGGAGCCGATAAACTCATCTTT. Encoded protein: CACDSVGADKLIF.

This clone was seen a few times. The protein recorded in TCRdb matches a much larger clone and deviates from this DNA's translation at residue 3, suggesting a read error; the protein here is obtained by translating the DNA. This CDR3 is CARDWVLGDTTWDTRQMFF. DNA for the CDR3: TGTGCCCGTGACTGGGTACTGGGGGATACCACCTGGGACACCCGACAGATGTTTTTC. V gene TRDV2 combines with J gene TRDJ3; 12 nucleotides match TRDD3. TCRdb gives no J gene; it was assigned here by matching the DNA to germline. There are 19 residues in the CDR3. Germline CDR1 reads GEAIGNYY; CDR2 reads EKD.

This clone has a handful of counts. TCRdb attributes to this sequence the protein of a much larger clone, which differs from the DNA translation at residue 9; a read error is likely, and the protein displayed is translated from the DNA. The chain couples TRDV1 to TRDJ1; D is undetermined. TCRdb leaves out the J gene; it was filled in here by matching the DNA to germline. Germline assignment: CDR1 TSWWSYY and CDR2 QGS. CDR3 size: 18 residues. The V end lost 4 bases, the J end lost 0 bases, and 21 bases lay between the germline ends. The DNA of the CDR3 is TGTGCTCTTGGGGGCTGGCCTCCGACTAGGCACTACACCGATAAACTCATCTTT. Protein: CALGGWPPTRHYTDKLIF.

This clone was counted a few times. TCRdb's protein for this DNA is that of a much larger clone and differs from the translation at residue 21, likely a read error; the protein shown is the DNA translation. The V gene corresponds to TRDV2; no J gene was called; the table's D call TRDD3 went unverified against the DNA. CDR3 length: 23 residues. CDR1 is GEAIGNYY and CDR2 is EKD in the germline V gene. The DNA of the CDR3 is TGTGCCTGTGACACCGCCCCGGCACGTGGAGTGGGGGATACGACCTACCTACCTGGTAAACCCATCTTT. This translates into CACDTAPARGVGDTTYLPGKPIF.

A note on this clone: This DNA translates differently at residue 7 from the TCRdb protein, which is that of a much larger clone; a read error is likely, and the protein shown is the DNA's own translation. The chain links TRDV1 to TRDJ1; D gene uncertain. V lost 2 bases, J lost 0 bases, and 22 bases lay in between. CDR3 length: 19 residues. Per germline, CDR1 TSWWSYY and CDR2 QGS. For the CDR3, the DNA is TGTGCTCTTGGGGAAGGTTTCGGAGGGACGTGCTCTGACACCGATAAACTCATCTTT. Encoded protein: CALGEGFGGTCSDTDKLIF.

As for this clone: A far larger clone lies a single base away; this is likely a read error. Other DNA sequences within the sample encode an identical CDR3. The chain links TRDV1 to TRDJ2; perhaps TRDD3 as D (6 bases). The J gene, not given by TCRdb, was assigned here from a germline match of the nucleotide sequence. V was trimmed by 9 bases and J by 4 bases, leaving 18 bases between them. Germline CDR1 reads TSWWSYY; CDR2 reads QGS. The CDR3 is 15 amino acids. CDR3 loop: CALTYEGISTAQLFF. The CDR3 DNA reads TGTGCTCTGACCTATGAAGGGATATCGACAGCACAACTCTTCTTT.

Worth noting for this clone: The protein that TCRdb holds for this DNA derives from a much larger clone and differs from the translated DNA at residue 17, which likely indicates a read error; the protein shown here is translated from the DNA. A V gene of TRDV1 was called, but no J gene was assigned; the DNA was not used to check the table's D call, TRDD3. The CDR3 totals 18 residues. Germline V gene data show CDR1 as TSWWSYY and CDR2 as QGS. CDR3 loop: CALGERGRRALYTDKLTF. CDR3 nucleotide sequence: TGTGCTCTTGGGGAACGAGGAAGGCGAGCGCTTTACACCGATAAACTCACCTTT.

This clone was counted only a few times. A far larger clone lies a single base away; this is likely a read error. The chain employs TRDV1 and TRDJ1; 10 bases agree with TRDD3. Here the J gene came from matching the DNA to germline, since TCRdb omits it. V gave up 9 bases and J gave up 7 bases; unmatched junction bases: 14. The CDR3 has 15 amino acids. The germline V gene has CDR1 TSWWSYY and CDR2 QGS. CDR3 in DNA: TGTGCTCTGGTCCCGCCCGGGGGATACGACCGTAAACTCATCTTT. Its protein is CALVPPGGYDRKLIF.